One sample yielded the 11 T cell receptor beta chains listed below, sequenced in a study of cytomegalovirus exposure and HLA in healthy donors. PCR involved 60 Vbeta and 13 Jbeta primers. TCRdb's copy holds only in-frame clones and misses some; the assay was immunoSEQ multiplex PCR. The sample holds 150,000 to 200,000 clones, about two thirds seen once. The sample consisted of PBMCs. The receptors were gathered from a woman aged 25 to 39 in good health and CMV-seronegative.

The chain combines TRBV2 with TRBJ2-7; D call uncertain. The CDR3 has 12 residues. Trimming removed 4 bases at V and 4 bases at J, with 8 bases between. Germline V gene sequence: CDR1 SNHLY, CDR2 FYNNEI. The CDR3 reads CASSGQAYEQYF. CDR3 sequence (DNA): TGTGCCAGCAGTGGGCAGGCTTACGAGCAGTACTTC.

This chain connects TRBV19 to TRBJ2-7; the match to TRBD1 covers 7 bases. Germline assignment: CDR1 LNHDA and CDR2 SQIVND (reference sequence). The CDR3 is 15 amino acids. With 10 bases clipped from V and 0 bases from J, the junction kept 12 bases outside the gene matches. CDR3 in DNA: TGTGCCACCAGGGGGAGCGGAAAACCCTCCTACGAGCAGTACTTC. Its translation is CATRGSGKPSYEQYF.

In DNA form, the CDR3 reads TGTGCCGCCTCGGGACTAGCGGAACCCTACGAGCAGTACTTC. Its translation: CAASGLAEPYEQYF. J is TRBJ2-7 and V is TRBV19; 11 bases line up with TRBD2. The junction had 8 bases not matched to a gene; V was cut back by 11 bases and J by 2 bases. Looked up from germline, CDR1 is LNHDA and CDR2 is SQIVND (reference sequence). The CDR3 totals 14 residues.

The chain uses TRBV27 and TRBJ2-2; possible D gene TRBD1, 6 bases. The CDR3 consists of 17 residues. Trimming removed 5 bases from V and 0 bases from J, with 16 bases in between. CDR1 is MNHEY, CDR2 SMNVEV, per germline (reference sequence). CDR3 sequence: CASSPSGTNSNTGELFF. In DNA form, the CDR3 reads TGTGCCAGCAGTCCCTCGGGGACAAATTCGAACACCGGGGAGCTGTTTTTT.

The chain carries TRBV28 and TRBJ2-7, with 10 nucleotides matching TRBD1. V dropped 6 bases and J dropped 4; count of bases not matched to a gene: 12. CDR1 MDHEN and CDR2 SYDVKM come from the germline V gene. The CDR3 runs 16 residues. The DNA for the CDR3 is TGTGCCAGCAGGCAAAGTTGGGGACAGGGGCTATACGAGCAGTACTTC. Translated, it gives CASRQSWGQGLYEQYF.

The V and J genes are TRBV19 and TRBJ1-5, with D perhaps TRBD1 (5 bases). CDR1 is LNHDA, CDR2 SQIVND, per germline (reference sequence). The ends were cut back, 5 bases at V and 3 bases at J, with 11 bases in the middle. This CDR3 spans 14 amino acids. CDR3: CASSSGTLNQPQHF. CDR3 sequence (DNA): TGTGCCAGTAGTTCCGGGACTCTCAATCAGCCCCAGCATTTT.

The chain uses TRBV18 and TRBJ2-4; 7 bases map to TRBD1. The V gene end was trimmed by 3 bases and the J gene end by 7 bases; junction bases not matched to a gene: 6. Germline V gene sequence: CDR1 KGHSH, CDR2 LQKENI. The CDR3 sequence is 14 residues long. The CDR3 nucleotides read TGTGCCAGCTCACCTGACAGGGTTGGTAACATTCAGTACTTC. This gives the protein CASSPDRVGNIQYF. The full variable domain, rest sourced from reference TRBV18 and TRBJ2-4, is NAGVMQNPRHLVRRRGQEARLRCSPMKGHSHVYWYRQLPEEGLKFMVYLQKENIIDESGMPKERFSAEFPKEGPSILRIQQVVRGDSAAYFCASSPDRVGNIQYFGAGTRLSVL.

The genes are TRBV10-1 and TRBJ2-1; 9 positions match TRBD2. Germline V CDR1 and CDR2: WNHNN, SYGVQD (reference sequence). V shed 9 bases, J shed 7 bases, and the junction held 7 bases outside the gene matches. The CDR3 loop spans 13 amino acids. The CDR3 DNA follows: TGCGCCAGGTCCGGAAGCGGGAGGAATGAGCAGTTCTTC. Translated, it gives CARSGSGRNEQFF.

This clone was picked up a small number of times. The chain uses TRBV5-6 and TRBJ2-1, with TRBD2 matching over 13 bases. CDR1 is SGHDT, CDR2 YYEEEE, per germline. The CDR3 has 18 residues. J gave up 5 bases and V 1 base, and 9 bases lay outside the gene matches. The DNA of the CDR3 is TGTGCCAGCAGCTTGTATTTAGGACTAGCGGGAGCTAACAATGAGCAGTTCTTC. This sequence encodes CASSLYLGLAGANNEQFF.

This chain connects TRBV6-5 to TRBJ1-1; a weak D match, TRBD1 (6 bases). CDR3 size: 14 residues. CDR1 MNHEY and CDR2 SVGAGI come from the germline V gene. V dropped 2 bases and J dropped 6 bases, with 13 bases sitting between them. The DNA of the CDR3 is TGTGCCAGCAGTTACAATCAGGGGCGGCCTGAAGCTTTCTTT. Its protein is CASSYNQGRPEAFF.

This chain's CDR3 is CASSLYPSGFTDTQYF. The DNA for the CDR3 is TGTGCCAGCAGCTTATACCCTTCGGGTTTCACAGATACGCAGTATTTT. V usage is TRBV7-2 and J usage is TRBJ2-3, with D unresolved. Trimming took off 2 bases at V and 2 bases at J, with 14 bases between the two ends. The germline CDR1 and CDR2 sequences are SGHTA and FQGNSA. This CDR3 is 16 amino acids long.